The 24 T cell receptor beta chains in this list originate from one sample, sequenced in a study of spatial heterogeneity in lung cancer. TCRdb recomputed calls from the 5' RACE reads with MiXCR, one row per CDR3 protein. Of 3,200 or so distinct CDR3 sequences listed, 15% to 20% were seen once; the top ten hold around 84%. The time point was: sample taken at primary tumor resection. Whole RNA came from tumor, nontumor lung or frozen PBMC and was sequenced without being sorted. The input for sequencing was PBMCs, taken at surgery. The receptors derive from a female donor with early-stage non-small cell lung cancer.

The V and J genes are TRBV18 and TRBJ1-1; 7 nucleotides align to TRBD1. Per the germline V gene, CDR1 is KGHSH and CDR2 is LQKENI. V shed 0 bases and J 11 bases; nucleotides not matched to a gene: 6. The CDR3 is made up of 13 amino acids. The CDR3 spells CASSPPTGLGAFF. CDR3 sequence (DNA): TGTGCCAGCTCACCACCGACAGGGCTGGGGGCTTTCTTT.

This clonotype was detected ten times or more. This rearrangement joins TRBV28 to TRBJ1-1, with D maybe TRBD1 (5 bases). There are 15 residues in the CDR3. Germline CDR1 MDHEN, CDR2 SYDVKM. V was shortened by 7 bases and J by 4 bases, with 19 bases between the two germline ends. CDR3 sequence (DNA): TGTGCCAGCACGCGAACGGGCCAGGGTGGCACTGAAGCTTTCTTT. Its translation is CASTRTGQGGTEAFF.

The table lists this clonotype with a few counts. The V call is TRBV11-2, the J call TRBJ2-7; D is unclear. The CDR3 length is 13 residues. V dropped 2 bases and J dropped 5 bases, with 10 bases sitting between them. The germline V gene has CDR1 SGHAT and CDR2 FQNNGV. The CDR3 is CASSLSQGDEQYF. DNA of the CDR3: TGTGCCAGCAGCTTAAGCCAAGGCGACGAGCAGTACTTC.

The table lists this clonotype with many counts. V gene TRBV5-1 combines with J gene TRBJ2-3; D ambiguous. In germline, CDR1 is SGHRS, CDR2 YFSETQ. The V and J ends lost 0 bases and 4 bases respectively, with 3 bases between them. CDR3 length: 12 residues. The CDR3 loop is CASSLESDTQYF. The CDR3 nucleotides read TGCGCCAGCAGCTTGGAGTCAGATACGCAGTATTTT.

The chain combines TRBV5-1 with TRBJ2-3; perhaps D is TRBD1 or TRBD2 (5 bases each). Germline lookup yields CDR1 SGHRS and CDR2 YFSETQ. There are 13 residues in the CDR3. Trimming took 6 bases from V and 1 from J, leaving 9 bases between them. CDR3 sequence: CASNQGGTDTQYF. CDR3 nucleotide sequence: TGCGCCAGCAATCAGGGAGGCACAGATACGCAGTATTTT.

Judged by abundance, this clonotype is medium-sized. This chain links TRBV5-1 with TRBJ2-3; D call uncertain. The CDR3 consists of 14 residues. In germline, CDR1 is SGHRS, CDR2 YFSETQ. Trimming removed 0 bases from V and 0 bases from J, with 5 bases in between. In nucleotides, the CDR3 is TGCGCCAGCAGCTTGGGGAGCAGCACAGATACGCAGTATTTT. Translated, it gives CASSLGSSTDTQYF.

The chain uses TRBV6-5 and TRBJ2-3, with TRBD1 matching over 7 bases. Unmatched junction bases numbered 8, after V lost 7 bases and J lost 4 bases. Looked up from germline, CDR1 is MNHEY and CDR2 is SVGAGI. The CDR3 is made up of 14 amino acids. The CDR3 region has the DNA TGTGCCAGCACCAGACAGGGTCTGTCAGATACGCAGTATTTT. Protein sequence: CASTRQGLSDTQYF.

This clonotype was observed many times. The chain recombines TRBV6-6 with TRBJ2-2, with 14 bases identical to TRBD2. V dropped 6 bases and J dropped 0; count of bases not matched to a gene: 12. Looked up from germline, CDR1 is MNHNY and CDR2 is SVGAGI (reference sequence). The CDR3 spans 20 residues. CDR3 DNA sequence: TGTGCCAGCAGGGGAGATATGACTAGCGGGAGGGCGGCGAACACCGGGGAGCTGTTTTTT. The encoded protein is CASRGDMTSGRAANTGELFF.

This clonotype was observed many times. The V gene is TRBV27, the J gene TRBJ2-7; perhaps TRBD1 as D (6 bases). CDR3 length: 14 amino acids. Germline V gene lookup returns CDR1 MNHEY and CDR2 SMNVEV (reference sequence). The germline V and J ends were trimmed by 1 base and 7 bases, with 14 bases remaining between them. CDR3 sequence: CASSLWGLAEEQYF. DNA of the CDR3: TGTGCCAGCAGTTTATGGGGGCTAGCTGAAGAGCAGTACTTC.

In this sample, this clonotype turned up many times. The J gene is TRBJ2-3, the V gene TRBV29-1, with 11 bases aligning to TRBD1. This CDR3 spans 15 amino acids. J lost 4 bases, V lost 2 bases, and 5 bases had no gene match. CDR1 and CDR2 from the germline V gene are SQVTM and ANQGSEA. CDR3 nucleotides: TGCAGCGTTGAACCGAGGACAGGGGGCGCAGATACGCAGTATTTT. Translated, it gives CSVEPRTGGADTQYF.

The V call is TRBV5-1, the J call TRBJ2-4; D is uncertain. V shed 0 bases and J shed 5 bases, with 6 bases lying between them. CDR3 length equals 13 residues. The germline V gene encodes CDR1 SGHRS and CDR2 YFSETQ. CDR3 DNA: TGCGCCAGCAGCTTGGGCGGCGAAAACATTCAGTACTTC. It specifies CASSLGGENIQYF.

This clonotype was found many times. This CDR3 reads CASSTTGTGRITF. For the CDR3, the DNA is TGTGCCAGTAGTACGACCGGGACAGGAAGAATCACCTTC. V usage is TRBV19 and J usage is TRBJ1-2, with TRBD1 identical over 8 bases. There are 13 residues in the CDR3. J was trimmed by 13 bases and V by 4 bases; bases with no gene match: 11. CDR1 and CDR2 from the germline V gene are LNHDA and SQIVND (reference sequence).

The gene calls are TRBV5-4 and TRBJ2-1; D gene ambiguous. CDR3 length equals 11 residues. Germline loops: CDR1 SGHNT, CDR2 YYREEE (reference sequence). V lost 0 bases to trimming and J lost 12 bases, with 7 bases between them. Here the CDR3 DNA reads TGTGCCAGCAGCTTGGGTGGGCCGCAGTTCTTC. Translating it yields CASSLGGPQFF.

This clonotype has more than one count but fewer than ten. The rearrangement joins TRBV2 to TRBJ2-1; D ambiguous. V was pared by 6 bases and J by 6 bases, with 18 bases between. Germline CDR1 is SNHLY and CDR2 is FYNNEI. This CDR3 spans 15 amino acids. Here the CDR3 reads CASSWTLVGFNEQFF. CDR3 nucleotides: TGTGCCAGCAGCTGGACCCTTGTGGGTTTCAATGAGCAGTTCTTC.

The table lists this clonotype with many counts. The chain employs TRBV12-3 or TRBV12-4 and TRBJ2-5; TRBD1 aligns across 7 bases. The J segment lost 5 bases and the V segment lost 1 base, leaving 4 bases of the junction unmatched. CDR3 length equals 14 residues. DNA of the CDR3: TGTGCCAGCAGTTTAGGCAAGGGGGCGGAGACCCAGTACTTC. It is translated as CASSLGKGAETQYF.

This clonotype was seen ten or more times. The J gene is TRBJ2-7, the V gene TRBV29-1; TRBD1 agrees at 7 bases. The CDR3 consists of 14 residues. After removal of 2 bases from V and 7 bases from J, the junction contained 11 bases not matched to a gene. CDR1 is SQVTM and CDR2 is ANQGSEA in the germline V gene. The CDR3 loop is CSVERTGVTGEQYF. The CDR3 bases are TGCAGCGTTGAACGCACAGGGGTTACTGGGGAGCAGTACTTC.

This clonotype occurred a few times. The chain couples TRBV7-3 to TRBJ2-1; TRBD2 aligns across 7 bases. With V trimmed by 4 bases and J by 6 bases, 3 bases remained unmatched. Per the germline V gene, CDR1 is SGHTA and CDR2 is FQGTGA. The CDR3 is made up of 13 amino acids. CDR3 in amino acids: CASSSSGGNEQFF. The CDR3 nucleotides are TGTGCCAGCAGCTCGTCGGGAGGCAATGAGCAGTTCTTC.

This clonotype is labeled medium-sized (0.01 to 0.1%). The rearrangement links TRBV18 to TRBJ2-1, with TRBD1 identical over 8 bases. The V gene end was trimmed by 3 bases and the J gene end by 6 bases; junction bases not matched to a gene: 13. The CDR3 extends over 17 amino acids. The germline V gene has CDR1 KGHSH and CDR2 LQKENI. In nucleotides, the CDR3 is TGTGCCAGCTCACCCCTTCCCGCCGGGACAGGCAGCAATGAGCAGTTCTTC. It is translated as CASSPLPAGTGSNEQFF.

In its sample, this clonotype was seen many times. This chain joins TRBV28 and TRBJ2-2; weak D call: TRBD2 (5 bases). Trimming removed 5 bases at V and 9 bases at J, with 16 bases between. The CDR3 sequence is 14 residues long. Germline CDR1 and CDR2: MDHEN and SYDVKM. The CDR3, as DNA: TGTGCCAGCAGTCCAAAAGGACTGCCCCGGGAGCTGTTTTTT. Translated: CASSPKGLPRELFF.

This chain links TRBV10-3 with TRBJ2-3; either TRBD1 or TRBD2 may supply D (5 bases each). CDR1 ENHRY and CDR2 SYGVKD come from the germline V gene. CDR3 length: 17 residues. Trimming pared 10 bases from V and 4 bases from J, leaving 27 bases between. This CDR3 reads CAKFPGTTELVADTQYF. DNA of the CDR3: TGTGCCAAGTTTCCCGGGACCACGGAGTTAGTTGCAGATACGCAGTATTTT.

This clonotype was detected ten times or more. CDR3 sequence: CAWDGTPSGELFF. The DNA of the CDR3 is TGTGCCTGGGATGGGACACCGTCCGGGGAGCTGTTTTTT. The J gene is TRBJ2-2, the V gene TRBV30, with D possibly matching TRBD1 (6 bases). Trimming removed 5 bases from V and 6 bases from J, with 13 bases in between. Germline CDR1 and CDR2: GTSNPN and SVGIG (reference sequence). The CDR3 totals 13 residues.

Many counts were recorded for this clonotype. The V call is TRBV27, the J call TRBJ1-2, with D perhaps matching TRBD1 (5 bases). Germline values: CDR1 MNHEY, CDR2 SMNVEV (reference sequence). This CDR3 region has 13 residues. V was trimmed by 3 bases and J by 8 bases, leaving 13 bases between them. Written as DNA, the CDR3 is TGTGCCAGCAGTTTTTCGCGGGCAGGGGGCTACACCTTC. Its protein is CASSFSRAGGYTF.

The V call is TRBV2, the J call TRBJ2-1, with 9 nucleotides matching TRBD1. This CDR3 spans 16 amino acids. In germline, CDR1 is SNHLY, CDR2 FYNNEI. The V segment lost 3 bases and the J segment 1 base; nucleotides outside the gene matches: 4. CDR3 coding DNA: TGTGCCAGCAGTGATAGAGGGACAGGGTCCTACAATGAGCAGTTCTTC. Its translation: CASSDRGTGSYNEQFF.

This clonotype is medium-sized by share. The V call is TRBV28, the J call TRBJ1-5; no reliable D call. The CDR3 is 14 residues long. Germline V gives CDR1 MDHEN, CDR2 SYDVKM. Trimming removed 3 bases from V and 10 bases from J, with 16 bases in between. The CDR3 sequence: CASSLRPRMYPQHF. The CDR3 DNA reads TGTGCCAGCAGTTTGAGGCCCCGGATGTACCCCCAGCATTTT.